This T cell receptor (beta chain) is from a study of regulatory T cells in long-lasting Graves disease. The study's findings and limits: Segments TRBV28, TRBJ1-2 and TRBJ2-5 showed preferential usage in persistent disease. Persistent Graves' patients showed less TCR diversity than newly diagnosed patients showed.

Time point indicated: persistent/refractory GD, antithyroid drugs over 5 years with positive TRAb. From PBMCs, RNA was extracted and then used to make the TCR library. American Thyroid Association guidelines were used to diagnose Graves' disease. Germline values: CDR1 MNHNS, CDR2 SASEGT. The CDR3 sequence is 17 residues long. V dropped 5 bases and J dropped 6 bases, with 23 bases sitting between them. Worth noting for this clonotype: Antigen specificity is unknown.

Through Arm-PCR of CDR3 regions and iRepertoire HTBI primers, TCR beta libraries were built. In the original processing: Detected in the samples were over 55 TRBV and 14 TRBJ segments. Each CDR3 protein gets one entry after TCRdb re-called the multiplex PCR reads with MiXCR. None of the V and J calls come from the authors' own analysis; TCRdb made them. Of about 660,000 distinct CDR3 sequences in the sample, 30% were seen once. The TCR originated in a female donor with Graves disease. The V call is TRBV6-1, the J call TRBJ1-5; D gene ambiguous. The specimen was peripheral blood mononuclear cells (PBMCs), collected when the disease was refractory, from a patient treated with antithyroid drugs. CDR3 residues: CASSPLRLLHGTQPQHF. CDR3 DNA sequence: TGTGCCAGCAGTCCCCTCCGACTTTTGCACGGCACTCAGCCCCAGCATTTT.